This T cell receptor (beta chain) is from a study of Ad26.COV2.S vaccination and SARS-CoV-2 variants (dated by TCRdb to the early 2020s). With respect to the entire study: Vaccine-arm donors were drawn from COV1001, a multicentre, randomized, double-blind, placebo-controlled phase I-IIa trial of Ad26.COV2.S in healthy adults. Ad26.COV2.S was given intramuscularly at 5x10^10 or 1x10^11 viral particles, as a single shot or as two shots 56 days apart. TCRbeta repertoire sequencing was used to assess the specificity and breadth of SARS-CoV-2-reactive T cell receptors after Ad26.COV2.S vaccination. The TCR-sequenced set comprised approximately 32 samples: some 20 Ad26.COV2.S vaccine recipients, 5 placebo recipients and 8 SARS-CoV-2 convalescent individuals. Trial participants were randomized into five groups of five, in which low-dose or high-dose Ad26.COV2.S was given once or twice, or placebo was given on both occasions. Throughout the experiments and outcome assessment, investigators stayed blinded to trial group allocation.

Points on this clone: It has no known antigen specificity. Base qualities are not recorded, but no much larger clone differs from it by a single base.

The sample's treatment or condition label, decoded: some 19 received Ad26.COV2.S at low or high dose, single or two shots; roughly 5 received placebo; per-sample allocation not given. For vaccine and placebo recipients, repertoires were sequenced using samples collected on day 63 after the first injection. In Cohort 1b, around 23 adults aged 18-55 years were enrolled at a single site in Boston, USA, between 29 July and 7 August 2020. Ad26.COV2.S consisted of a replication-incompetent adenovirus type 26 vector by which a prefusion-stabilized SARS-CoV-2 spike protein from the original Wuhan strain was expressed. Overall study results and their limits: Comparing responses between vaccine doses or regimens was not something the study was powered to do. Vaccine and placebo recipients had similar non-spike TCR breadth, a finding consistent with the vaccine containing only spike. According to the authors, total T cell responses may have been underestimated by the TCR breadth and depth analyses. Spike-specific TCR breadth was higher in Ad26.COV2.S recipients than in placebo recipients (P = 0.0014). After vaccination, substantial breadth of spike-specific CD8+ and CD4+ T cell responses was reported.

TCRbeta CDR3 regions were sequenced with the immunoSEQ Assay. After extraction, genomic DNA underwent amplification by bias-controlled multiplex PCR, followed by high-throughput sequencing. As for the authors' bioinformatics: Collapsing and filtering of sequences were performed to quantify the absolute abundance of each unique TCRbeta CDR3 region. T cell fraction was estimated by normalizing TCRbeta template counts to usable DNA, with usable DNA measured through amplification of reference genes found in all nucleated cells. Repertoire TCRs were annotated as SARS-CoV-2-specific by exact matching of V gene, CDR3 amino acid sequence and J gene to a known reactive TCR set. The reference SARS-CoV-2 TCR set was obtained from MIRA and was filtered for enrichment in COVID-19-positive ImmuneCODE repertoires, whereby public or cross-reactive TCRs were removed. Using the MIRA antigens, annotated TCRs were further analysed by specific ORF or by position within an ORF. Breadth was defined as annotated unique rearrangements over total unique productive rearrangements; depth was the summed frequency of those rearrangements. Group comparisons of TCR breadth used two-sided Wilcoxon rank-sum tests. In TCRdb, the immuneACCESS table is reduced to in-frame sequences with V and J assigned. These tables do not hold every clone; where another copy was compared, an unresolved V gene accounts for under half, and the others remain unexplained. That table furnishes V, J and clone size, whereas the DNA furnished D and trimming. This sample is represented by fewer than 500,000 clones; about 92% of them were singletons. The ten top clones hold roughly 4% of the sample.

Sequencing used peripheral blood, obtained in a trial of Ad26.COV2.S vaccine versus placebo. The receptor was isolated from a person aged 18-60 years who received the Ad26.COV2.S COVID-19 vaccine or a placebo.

The CDR3 corresponds to CASTLGLPGNEQFF. The nucleotide sequence reads as follows: TGTGCCAGTACTCTTGGCCTTCCTGGCAATGAGCAGTTCTTC. The V and J genes are TRBV19 and TRBJ2-1, with the D segment identity uncertain. Relative to germline, V is 7 bases shorter and J is 6 bases shorter, with 16 bases between their ends. From its cysteine to its phenylalanine, the CDR3 spans 14 amino acids. CDR3 DNA only is kept here, 42 bases in frame from base 1. Per the germline V gene (reference sequence), LNHDA is the CDR1 and SQIVND is the CDR2.